Below, one T cell receptor (beta chain) is given with its context. V was clipped by 0 bases and J by 4 bases; unmatched bases: 4. CDR1 is SGHRS, CDR2 YFSETQ, per germline. The CDR3 has 17 residues. Clones were read by immunoSEQ multiplex PCR, and TCRdb kept only the in-frame ones, dropping some. The data hold around 15,000 clones, with around 87% observed a single time. The data were obtained in a study of technical replicates of blood from several donors. The chain carries TRBV5-1 and TRBJ2-3; 14 bases fit TRBD2. The TCR was taken from a human donor in good health. The sequenced material came from PBMCs. CDR3 sequence reads: CASSLGGLAGEADTQYF. The CDR3 DNA is TGCGCCAGCAGCTTGGGGGGACTAGCGGGAGAGGCAGATACGCAGTATTTT.